The 16 T cell receptor beta chains reported below all come from one sample, sequenced in a study of cytomegalovirus exposure and HLA in healthy donors. The PCR made use of 60 Vbeta and 13 Jbeta primers. Here immunoSEQ multiplex PCR was the method, and the copy in TCRdb shows in-frame clones only, minus some. The top ten hold 3% to 4.5% of the sample, which has about 100,000 clones, around 76% seen once. Material: PBMCs. The source of these receptors is a woman aged 45-59 years in good health and CMV-seropositive.

Comment on this clone: At one boundary the junction diverges from the germline segment, which might be a read error. V and J are TRBV7-9 and TRBJ2-1, with TRBD2 identical over 11 bases. Germline CDR1 and CDR2: SEHNR and FQNEAQ (reference sequence). The CDR3 sequence is 15 residues long. CDR3 sequence (DNA): TGTGCCAGCAGCCTAGCGGGAGGCCTAGCTAATGAGCAGTTCTTC. It encodes CASSLAGGLANEQFF.

This clone was counted a few times. The chain recombines TRBV5-1 with TRBJ2-1, with D maybe TRBD1 (5 bases). This CDR3 comprises 15 residues. Trimming cost V 0 bases and J 8 bases, with 15 bases left between them. The V gene's germline CDR1 is SGHRS and CDR2 YFSETQ. DNA of the CDR3: TGCGCCAGCAGCTTGGAGGGGATCGGCCGAGATGAGCAGTTCTTC. Amino acids: CASSLEGIGRDEQFF. Together with reference TRBV5-1 and TRBJ2-1, the CDR3 gives the full variable domain: KAGVTQTPRYLIKTRGQQVTLSCSPISGHRSVSWYQQTPGQGLQFLFEYFSETQRNKGNFPGRFSGRQFSNSRSEMNVSTLELGDSALYLCASSLEGIGRDEQFFGPGTRLTVL.

In DNA form, the CDR3 reads TGCGCCAGCAGCTTGAGTTTAGTAGGGACAGGGGAAGGTCGAAACACCATATATTTT. Translated: CASSLSLVGTGEGRNTIYF. This rearrangement joins TRBV5-1 to TRBJ1-3; TRBD1 agrees at 10 bases. V trimming: 1 base; J trimming: 5 bases; junction bases outside the gene matches: 15. Germline CDR1 reads SGHRS; CDR2 reads YFSETQ. The CDR3 has 19 residues.

The CDR3 here is CASSGVSAEAFF. As DNA, the CDR3 is TGTGCCAGCTCGGGGGTGTCGGCTGAAGCTTTCTTT. The rearrangement links TRBV19 to TRBJ1-1; a possible D gene is TRBD1 (5 bases). The CDR3 sequence is 12 residues long. Germline V gives CDR1 LNHDA, CDR2 SQIVND (reference sequence). Trimming removed 9 bases from V and 6 bases from J, with 14 bases in between.

For this clone: The sample carries other DNA sequences with the same CDR3. CDR3 region: CASSRDRQETQYF. The CDR3 DNA sequence: TGTGCCAGCTCGCGGGACAGACAAGAGACCCAGTACTTC. This sequence joins TRBV18 and TRBJ2-5; D might be TRBD1 (7 bases). The V end was cut by 6 bases, the J end by 2 bases, with 10 bases between. CDR3 length: 13 amino acids. Germline CDR1 is KGHSH and CDR2 is LQKENI.

The V and J genes are TRBV5-1 and TRBJ2-2; 7 bases map to TRBD1. Per the germline V gene, CDR1 is SGHRS and CDR2 is YFSETQ. J gave up 5 bases and V 4 bases, and 8 bases lay outside the gene matches. CDR3 length equals 15 residues. The CDR3 here is CASSEAVRGTGELFF. CDR3 bases: TGCGCCAGCAGCGAGGCAGTCAGGGGGACCGGGGAGCTGTTTTTT.

J is TRBJ1-3 and V is TRBV29-1; TRBD1 aligns across 8 bases. V was pared by 5 bases and J by 4 bases, with 10 bases of the junction left unmatched. There are 15 residues in the CDR3. Germline CDR1 and CDR2: SQVTM and ANQGSEA. CDR3 coding DNA: TGCAGCGTTCTGTACGGAGGACAGGGAGGAAACACCATATATTTT. Translating gives CSVLYGGQGGNTIYF.

V is TRBV18 and J is TRBJ2-4; TRBD2 is a possible D gene (5 bases). Trimming left V 6 bases short and J 9 bases short, with 18 bases between. This CDR3 spans 14 amino acids. The V gene's germline CDR1 is KGHSH and CDR2 LQKENI. CDR3 protein: CASSLDTGIGIQYF. In DNA form, the CDR3 reads TGTGCCAGCTCCCTTGACACGGGAATAGGCATTCAGTACTTC.

The gene calls are TRBV14 and TRBJ1-6, with TRBD1 identical over 7 bases. The CDR3 length is 14 residues. The junction had 0 bases not matched to a gene; V was cut back by 3 bases and J by 4 bases. Germline-derived CDR1 and CDR2 are SGHDN and FVKESK. The CDR3 region is CASSQGQYNSPLHF. CDR3 in DNA: TGTGCCAGCAGCCAGGGACAGTATAATTCACCCCTCCACTTT.

This chain connects TRBV6-5 to TRBJ1-5; 7 bases align to TRBD1. Germline loops: CDR1 MNHEY, CDR2 SVGAGI. The V and J ends lost 2 bases and 4 bases, in that order; junction bases with no gene match: 8. The length of the CDR3 is 16 residues. The CDR3, as DNA: TGTGCCAGCAGTTACGAGGGGGCGATCAGGAATCAGCCCCAGCATTTT. It codes for CASSYEGAIRNQPQHF.

The chain combines TRBV19 with TRBJ1-2; 7 bases match TRBD1. The CDR3 sequence is 15 residues long. V was pared by 1 base and J by 4 bases, with 6 bases of the junction left unmatched. Germline lookup yields CDR1 LNHDA and CDR2 SQIVND (reference sequence). CDR3 sequence: CASSIVGQSIYGYTF. DNA for the CDR3: TGTGCCAGTAGTATAGTGGGACAGTCTATCTATGGCTACACCTTC.

This rearrangement joins TRBV2 to TRBJ1-6; D is possibly TRBD1 (6 bases). The CDR3 contains 14 residues. Germline V lookup: CDR1 SNHLY, CDR2 FYNNEI. V lost 6 bases and J 7 bases, leaving 13 bases between the germline ends. CDR3 sequence (DNA): TGTGCCAGCAGGCTCGACAGGATGAATTCACCCCTCCACTTT. Its translation: CASRLDRMNSPLHF.

The V and J genes are TRBV12-5 and TRBJ2-7, with TRBD1 matching over 7 bases. The CDR3 extends over 16 amino acids. Germline V gene data show CDR1 as LGHNT and CDR2 as FRNRAP. The junction had 10 bases not matched to a gene; V was cut back by 0 bases and J by 5 bases. The CDR3 DNA sequence: TGTGCTAGTGGTTTGGTCGCAGGGGGTAAAAAGGACGAGCAGTACTTC. Protein: CASGLVAGGKKDEQYF.

The chain carries TRBV6-5 and TRBJ2-1, with TRBD2 matching over 7 bases. The germline CDR1 and CDR2 sequences are MNHEY and SVGAGI. J was trimmed by 2 bases and V by 4 bases; bases with no gene match: 8. The CDR3 is 16 amino acids. The CDR3 protein is CASSSPRGRAYNEQFF. The CDR3 DNA reads TGTGCCAGCAGTTCCCCCCGAGGGAGGGCCTACAATGAGCAGTTCTTC.

Details on this clone: The same CDR3 also results from other DNA sequences found in this sample. The chain employs TRBV5-6 and TRBJ2-3, with 12 bases matching TRBD2. The ends lost 5 bases at V and 6 bases at J; junction bases unmatched: 7. The length of the CDR3 is 15 residues. Germline assignment: CDR1 SGHDT and CDR2 YYEEEE. The CDR3 DNA reads as TGTGCCAGCAGTCTTGGACTAGCGGGGTGGGATACGCAGTATTTT. This gives the protein CASSLGLAGWDTQYF.

This chain connects TRBV7-3 to TRBJ2-1, with a tentative D call TRBD2 (5 bases). CDR1 SGHTA and CDR2 FQGTGA come from the germline V gene. The CDR3 has 15 residues. The V and J ends lost 5 bases and 0 bases respectively, with 11 bases between them. CDR3 region: CASSQAVSSYNEQFF. CDR3 nucleotide sequence: TGTGCCAGCAGCCAAGCGGTTAGCTCCTACAATGAGCAGTTCTTC.